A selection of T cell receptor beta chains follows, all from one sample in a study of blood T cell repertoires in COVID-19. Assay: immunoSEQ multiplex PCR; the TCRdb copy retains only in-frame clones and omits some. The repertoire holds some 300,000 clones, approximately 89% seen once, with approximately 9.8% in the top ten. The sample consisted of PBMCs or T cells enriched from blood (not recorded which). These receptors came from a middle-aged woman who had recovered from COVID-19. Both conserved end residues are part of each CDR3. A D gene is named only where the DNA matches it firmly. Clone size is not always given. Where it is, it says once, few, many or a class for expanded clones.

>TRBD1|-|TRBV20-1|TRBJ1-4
CSASPQGADEKLFF
TGCAGTGCTAGTCCTCAGGGGGCTGATGAAAAACTGTTTTTT
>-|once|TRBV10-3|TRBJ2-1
CAIQGSNEQFF
TGTGCCATACAGGGCTCGAATGAGCAGTTCTTC
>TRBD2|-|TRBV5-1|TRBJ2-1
CASNGLAGNEQFF
TGCGCCAGCAACGGACTAGCGGGCAATGAGCAGTTCTTC
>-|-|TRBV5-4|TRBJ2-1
CASNPAGQYNEQFF
TGTGCCAGCAACCCGGCGGGGCAGTACAATGAGCAGTTCTTC
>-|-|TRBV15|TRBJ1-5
CATSREPVDNQPQHF
TGTGCCACCAGCAGAGAGCCGGTTGATAATCAGCCCCAGCATTTT
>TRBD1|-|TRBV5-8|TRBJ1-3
CASSPRTGTNTIYF
TGTGCCAGCAGCCCCCGGACAGGGACAAACACCATATATTTT
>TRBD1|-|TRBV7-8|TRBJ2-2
CASSLEGKGGPPGELFF
TGTGCCAGCAGCTTAGAAGGAAAAGGGGGCCCGCCCGGGGAGCTGTTTTTT
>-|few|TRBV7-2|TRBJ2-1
CASSLGAASYNEQFF
TGTGCCAGCAGCTTAGGAGCGGCCTCCTACAATGAGCAGTTCTTC
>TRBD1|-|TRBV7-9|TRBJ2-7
CASRTGTGGYEQYF
TGTGCCAGCAGGACCGGGACAGGGGGTTACGAGCAGTACTTC
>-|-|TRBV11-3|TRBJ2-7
CASSFERYSYEQYF
TGTGCCAGCAGCTTTGAGCGGTACTCCTACGAGCAGTACTTC
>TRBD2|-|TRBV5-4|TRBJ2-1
CASSRPGLAGSEQFF
TGTGCCAGCAGCCGACCGGGACTAGCGGGAAGTGAGCAGTTCTTC
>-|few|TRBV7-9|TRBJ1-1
CASSLEGGTEAFF
TGTGCCAGCAGCTTAGAGGGAGGCACTGAAGCTTTCTTT
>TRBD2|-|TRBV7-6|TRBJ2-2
CASSPFGSGITGELFF
TGTGCCAGCAGTCCCTTCGGTAGCGGGATAACCGGGGAGCTGTTTTTT
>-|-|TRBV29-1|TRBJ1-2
CSVEFGGAGYTF
TGCAGCGTTGAATTTGGGGGCGCGGGCTACACCTTC